Listed here are 3 T cell receptor beta chains from one sample, sequenced in a study of T cells in Graves' hyperthyroidism and ophthalmopathy. From RNA transcripts, TCR beta CDR3 regions were amplified. The HTBI set primed first-round TCR CDR3 RT-PCR. TCRdb reprocessed the multiplex PCR reads with MiXCR, giving one entry per CDR3 protein. Here the sample spans around 350,000 distinct CDR3 sequences, about a fifth being singletons. The material sequenced was blood. The source is a woman between 18 and 29 years old with Graves' hyperthyroidism.

This clonotype was detected ten times or more. The rearrangement joins TRBV7-9 to TRBJ1-1; no clear D. The CDR3 contains 14 residues. Trimming cost V 1 base and J 6 bases, with 12 bases left between them. CDR1 and CDR2 from the germline V gene are SEHNR and FQNEAQ (reference sequence). DNA of the CDR3: TGTGCCAGCAGCTTAGGTGGAGGGTCTCCTGAAGCTTTCTTT. Residues: CASSLGGGSPEAFF.

Ten or more counts support this clonotype. The chain links TRBV6-1 to TRBJ1-1; D uncertain. This CDR3 comprises 14 residues. CDR1 MNHNS and CDR2 SASEGT come from the germline V gene. The ends were cut back, 2 bases at V and 0 bases at J, with 7 bases in the middle. The CDR3 DNA reads as TGTGCCAGCAGTGAAAGTATTCTGAACACTGAAGCTTTCTTT. Its protein is CASSESILNTEAFF.

This clonotype has ten or more counts. The chain couples TRBV4-1 to TRBJ2-7; a weak D match, TRBD2 (6 bases). Germline V CDR1 and CDR2: MGHRA, YSYEKL. This CDR3 contains 13 residues. V lost 0 bases to trimming and J lost 7 bases, with 10 bases between them. The CDR3 sequence: CASSQDWGGEQYF. CDR3 nucleotide sequence: TGCGCCAGCAGCCAAGATTGGGGAGGAGAGCAGTACTTC.